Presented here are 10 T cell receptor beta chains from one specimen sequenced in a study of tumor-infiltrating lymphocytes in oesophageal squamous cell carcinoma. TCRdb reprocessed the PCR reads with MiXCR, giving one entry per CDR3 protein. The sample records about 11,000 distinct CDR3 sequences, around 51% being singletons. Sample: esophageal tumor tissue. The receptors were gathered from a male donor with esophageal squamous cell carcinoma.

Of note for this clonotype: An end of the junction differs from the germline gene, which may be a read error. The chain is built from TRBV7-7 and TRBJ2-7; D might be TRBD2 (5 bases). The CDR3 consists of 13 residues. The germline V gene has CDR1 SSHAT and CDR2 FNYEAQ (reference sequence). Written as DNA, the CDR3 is TGTGCTAGCAGCTTAGATACGGGGTACGAGCAGTACTTC. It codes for CASSLDTGYEQYF.

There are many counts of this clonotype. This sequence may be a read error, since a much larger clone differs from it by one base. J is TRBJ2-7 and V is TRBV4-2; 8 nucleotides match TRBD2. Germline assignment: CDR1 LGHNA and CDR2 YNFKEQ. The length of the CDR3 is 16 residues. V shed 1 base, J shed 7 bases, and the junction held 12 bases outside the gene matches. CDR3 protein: CASSQVTGAGGDEQYF. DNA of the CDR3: TGTGCCAGCAGCCAAGTCACGGGCGCGGGGGGCGATGAGCAGTACTTC.

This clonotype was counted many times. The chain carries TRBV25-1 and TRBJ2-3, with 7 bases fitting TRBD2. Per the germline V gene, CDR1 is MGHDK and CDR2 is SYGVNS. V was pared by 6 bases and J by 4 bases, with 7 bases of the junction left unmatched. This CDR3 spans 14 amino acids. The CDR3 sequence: CASSYAGVPDTQYF. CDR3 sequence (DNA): TGTGCCAGCAGCTACGCGGGAGTTCCAGATACGCAGTATTTT.

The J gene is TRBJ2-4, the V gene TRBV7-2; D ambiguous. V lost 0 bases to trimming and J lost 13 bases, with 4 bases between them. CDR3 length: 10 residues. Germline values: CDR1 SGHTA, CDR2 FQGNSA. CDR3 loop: CASSLAPQYF. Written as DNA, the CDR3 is TGTGCCAGCAGCTTAGCCCCCCAGTACTTC.

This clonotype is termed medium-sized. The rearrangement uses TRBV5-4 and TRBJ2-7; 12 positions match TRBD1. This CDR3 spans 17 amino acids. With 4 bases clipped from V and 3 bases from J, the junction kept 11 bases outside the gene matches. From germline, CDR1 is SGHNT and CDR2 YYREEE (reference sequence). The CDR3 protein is CASSPGTGGPTSYEQYF. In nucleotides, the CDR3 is TGTGCCAGCAGCCCGGGGACAGGGGGCCCCACGAGCTACGAGCAGTACTTC. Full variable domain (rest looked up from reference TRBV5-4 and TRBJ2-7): ETGVTQSPTHLIKTRGQQVTLRCSSQSGHNTVSWYQQALGQGPQFIFQYYREEENGRGNFPPRFSGLQFPNYSSELNVNALELDDSALYLCASSPGTGGPTSYEQYFGPGTRLTVT.

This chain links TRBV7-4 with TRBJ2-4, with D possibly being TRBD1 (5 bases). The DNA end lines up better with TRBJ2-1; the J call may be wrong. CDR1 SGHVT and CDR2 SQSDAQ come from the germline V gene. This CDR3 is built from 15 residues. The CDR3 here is CASSLGQGIGNEQFF. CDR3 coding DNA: TGTGCCAGCAGCTTGGGGCAGGGAATTGGGAATGAGCAGTTCTTC.

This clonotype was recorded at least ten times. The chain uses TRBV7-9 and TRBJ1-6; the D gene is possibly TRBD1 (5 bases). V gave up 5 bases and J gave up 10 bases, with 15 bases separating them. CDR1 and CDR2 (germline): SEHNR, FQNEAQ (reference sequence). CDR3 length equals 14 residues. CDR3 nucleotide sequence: TGTGCCAGCAGCCTCATTCAGGGAAACTCACCCCTCCACTTT. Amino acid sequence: CASSLIQGNSPLHF.

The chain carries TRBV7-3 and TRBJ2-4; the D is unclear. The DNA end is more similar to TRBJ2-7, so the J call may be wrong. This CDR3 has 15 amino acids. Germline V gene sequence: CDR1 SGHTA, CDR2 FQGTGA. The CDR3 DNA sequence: TGTGCCAGCAGCTTAGAGGCGGCCCAGTATTACGAGCAGTACTTC. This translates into CASSLEAAQYYEQYF.

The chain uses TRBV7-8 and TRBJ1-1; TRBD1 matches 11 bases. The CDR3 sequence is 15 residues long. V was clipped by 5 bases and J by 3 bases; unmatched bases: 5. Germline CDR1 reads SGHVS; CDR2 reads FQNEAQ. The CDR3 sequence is CASSGTGGVDTEAFF. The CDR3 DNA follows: TGTGCCAGCAGCGGGACAGGGGGGGTTGACACTGAAGCTTTCTTT.

The CDR3 bases are TGTGCCAGCAGCCTAGGTTTTAGCGGGGGGGACAATGAGCAGTTCTTC. This sequence encodes CASSLGFSGGDNEQFF. The chain has TRBV7-2 and TRBJ2-1; 11 positions agree with TRBD2. The CDR3 runs 16 residues. The trim removed 5 bases at V and 5 bases at J, leaving 8 bases unmatched. In germline, CDR1 is SGHTA, CDR2 FQGNSA.